These T cell receptor beta chains were read from a single sample in a study of T cell responses to AZD1222 COVID-19 vaccine. Assay used: immunoSEQ multiplex PCR; TCRdb lists only in-frame clones, some missing. Among about 150,000 clones listed, 86% were seen once. Sequencing used peripheral blood, obtained on day 0 of MenACWY control vaccination. These receptors all stem from an adult in good health. Each CDR3 is given with its conserved first and last residue. The D gene is left open where the match is weak. Size tells how often a clone was seen (once, few, many) or the class of an expanded clone, and some rows leave it out.

TRBJ1-2 TRBV2 - - TGTGCCAGCAAACCAGGGTGGGACTATGGCTACACCTTC CASKPGWDYGYTF
TRBJ2-7 TRBV2 once - TGCGGCTCGTGGTTAATCGGCGAGCAGTACTTC CGSWLIGEQYF
TRBJ1-2 TRBV2 - - TGTGCCAGCAGTGTTTTCAGCCTTATGGGGGGCTACACCTTC CASSVFSLMGGYTF
TRBJ2-1 TRBV5-1 - TRBD1 TGCGCCAGCGGGGTGGCAGGGGGCGCGGCTGAGCAGTTCTTC CASGVAGGAAEQFF
TRBJ2-5 TRBV19 - - TGTGCCAGTAGTCTTGGGGCAGGGCGTCATGAGACCCAGTACTTC CASSLGAGRHETQYF
TRBJ2-7 TRBV10-3 - TRBD1 TGTGCCATCAGTGACCCTCCCCGCACAGGGGGCAGGTACGAGCAGTACTTC CAISDPPRTGGRYEQYF
TRBJ2-2 TRBV29-1 - - TGCAGCGCCGGACGGTCCGTAACGGGAGGGGAGCTGTTTTTT CSAGRSVTGGELFF
TRBJ1-5 TRBV7-9 once - TGTGCCAGCAGCATAGGGGATCAGCCCCAGCATTTT CASSIGDQPQHF
TRBJ1-2 TRBV28 - - TGTGCCAGCGAAAGGGGCACCTATGGCTACACCTTC CASERGTYGYTF
TRBJ1-4 TRBV5-4 few - TGTGCCAGCAGCTCGACAAGAACTAATGAAAAACTGTTTTTT CASSSTRTNEKLFF
TRBJ2-5 TRBV5-1 - TRBD2 TGCGCCAGCAGCTACGCGGGGGGGGCCCGAGAGACCCAGTACTTC CASSYAGGARETQYF
TRBJ1-1 TRBV7-2 - - TGTGCCAGCAGCGTTGGGGACACTGAAGCTTTCTTT CASSVGDTEAFF
TRBJ1-2 TRBV4-3 - - TGCGCCAGCAGCCATGTCGGGGACTTTAACTATGGCTACACCTTC CASSHVGDFNYGYTF
TRBJ2-5 TRBV18 - - TGTGCCAGCTCATTCCAGTACCAAGAGACCCAGTACTTC CASSFQYQETQYF
TRBJ1-4 TRBV6-5 - - TGTGCCAGCACGAAGGACGAAACAACTAATGAAAAACTGTTTTTT CASTKDETTNEKLFF
TRBJ2-3 TRBV6-5 - TRBD2 TGTGCCAGCAGTTCCGGGACTAGGCAAGATACGCAGTATTTT CASSSGTRQDTQYF